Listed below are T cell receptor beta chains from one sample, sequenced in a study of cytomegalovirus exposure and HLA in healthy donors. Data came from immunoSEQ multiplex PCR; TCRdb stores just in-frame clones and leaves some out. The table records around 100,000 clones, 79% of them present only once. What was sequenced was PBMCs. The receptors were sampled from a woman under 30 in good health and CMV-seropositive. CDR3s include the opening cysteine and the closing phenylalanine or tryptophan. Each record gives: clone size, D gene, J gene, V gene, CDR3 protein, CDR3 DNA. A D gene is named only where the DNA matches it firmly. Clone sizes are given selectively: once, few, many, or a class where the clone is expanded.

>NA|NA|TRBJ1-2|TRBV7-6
CASSLEAGSNYGYTF
TGTGCCAGCAGCTTAGAGGCAGGATCTAACTATGGCTACACCTTC
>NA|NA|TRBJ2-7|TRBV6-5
CASSRTGWGYEQYF
TGTGCCAGCAGTAGGACTGGATGGGGTTACGAGCAGTACTTC
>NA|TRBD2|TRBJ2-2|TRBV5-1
CASSLEGTSGRTGELFF
TGCGCCAGCAGCTTGGAAGGGACTAGCGGCCGTACCGGGGAGCTGTTTTTT
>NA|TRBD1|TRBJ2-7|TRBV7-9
CASSPTGQGLKEQYF
TGTGCCAGCAGTCCTACGGGACAGGGTCTTAAGGAGCAGTACTTC
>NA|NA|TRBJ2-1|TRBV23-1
CASSPPPSAERPNEQFF
TGCGCCAGCAGCCCTCCGCCTAGCGCCGAACGACCCAATGAGCAGTTCTTC
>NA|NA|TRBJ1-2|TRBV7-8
CASSPTQNYGYTF
TGTGCCAGCAGTCCAACACAGAACTATGGCTACACCTTC
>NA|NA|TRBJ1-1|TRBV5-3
CARSFLGRGAPMNTEAFF
TGTGCCAGAAGCTTTTTGGGACGGGGGGCACCTATGAACACTGAAGCTTTCTTT
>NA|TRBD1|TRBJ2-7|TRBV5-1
CASSLRQGTGDEQYF
TGCGCCAGCAGCTTACGACAGGGGACAGGGGACGAGCAGTACTTC
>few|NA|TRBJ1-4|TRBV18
CASSPGAAGEKLFF
TGTGCCAGCTCACCGGGGGCAGCAGGAGAAAAACTGTTTTTT
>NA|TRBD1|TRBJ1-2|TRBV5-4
CASSFGGAGGSDYGYTF
TGTGCCAGCAGCTTTGGAGGGGCAGGGGGCTCAGACTATGGCTACACCTTC
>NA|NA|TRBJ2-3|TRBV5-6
CASTEGYTDTQYF
TGTGCCAGCACCGAGGGTTACACAGATACGCAGTATTTT
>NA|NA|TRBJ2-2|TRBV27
CASSLQGPRTGELFF
TGTGCCAGCAGTTTACAGGGGCCTCGCACCGGGGAGCTGTTTTTT
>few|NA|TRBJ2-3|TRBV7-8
CASSSTEGTDTQYF
TGTGCCAGCAGCTCCACGGAGGGCACAGATACGCAGTATTTT
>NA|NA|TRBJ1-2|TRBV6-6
CASSERIGYTF
TGTGCCAGCAGTGAGAGGATTGGCTACACCTTC
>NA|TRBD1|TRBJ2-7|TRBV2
CASTKDRGEYEQYF
TGTGCCAGCACGAAGGACAGGGGTGAATACGAGCAGTACTTC
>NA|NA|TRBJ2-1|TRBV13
CASSPGGTAPYNEQFF
TGTGCCAGCAGCCCAGGGGGGACAGCGCCTTACAATGAGCAGTTCTTC
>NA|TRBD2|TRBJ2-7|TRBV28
CASSLFGGSGLYEQYF
TGTGCCAGCAGTTTATTCGGCGGGAGTGGTTTGTACGAGCAGTACTTC
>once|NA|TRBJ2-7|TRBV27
CASSFRSRSYEQYF
TGTGCCAGCAGTTTTAGGTCTAGGTCCTACGAGCAGTACTTC
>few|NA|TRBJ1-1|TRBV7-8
CASSLERYTEAFF
TGTGCCAGCAGCTTAGAACGGTACACTGAAGCTTTCTTT
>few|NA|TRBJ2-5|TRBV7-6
CASSSLAGPELQETQYF
TGTGCCAGCAGCTCCTTGGCGGGGCCGGAGCTCCAAGAGACCCAGTACTTC
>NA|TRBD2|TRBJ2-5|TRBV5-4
CASSGGTSGTFRQETQYF
TGTGCCAGCAGCGGGGGGACTAGCGGGACTTTTCGCCAAGAGACCCAGTACTTC
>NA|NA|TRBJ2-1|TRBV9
CASSVALRREQFF
TGTGCCAGCAGCGTAGCTCTAAGGAGGGAGCAGTTCTTC
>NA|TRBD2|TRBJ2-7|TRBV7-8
CASSLTSGGYEQYF
TGTGCCAGCAGCTTGACTAGCGGTGGATACGAGCAGTACTTC
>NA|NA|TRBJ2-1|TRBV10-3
CAIRDIRTDEQFF
TGTGCCATCCGGGACATCAGGACAGATGAGCAGTTCTTC
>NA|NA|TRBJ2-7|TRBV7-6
CASASYYEQYF
TGTGCCAGTGCATCCTACTACGAGCAGTACTTC
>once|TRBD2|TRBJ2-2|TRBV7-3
CASSGLDNAGELFF
TGTGCCAGCAGTGGACTAGACAACGCCGGGGAGCTGTTTTTT
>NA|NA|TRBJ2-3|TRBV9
CASSVRTASTDTQYF
TGTGCCAGCAGCGTAAGGACAGCTAGCACAGATACGCAGTATTTT
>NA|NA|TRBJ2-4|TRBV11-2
CASSFAGAKNIQYF
TGTGCCAGCAGCTTCGCAGGGGCCAAAAACATTCAGTACTTC
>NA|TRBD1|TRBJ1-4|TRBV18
CASYSGGNEKLFF
TGTGCCAGCTATTCAGGGGGCAATGAAAAACTGTTTTTT
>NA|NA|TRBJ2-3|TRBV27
CASSLSSLSGDTQYF
TGTGCCAGCAGTCTCTCTAGCCTGAGCGGGGATACGCAGTATTTT
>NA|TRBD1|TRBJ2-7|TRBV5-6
CASSRQGILSYEQYF
TGTGCCAGCAGCCGACAGGGCATACTCTCCTACGAGCAGTACTTC
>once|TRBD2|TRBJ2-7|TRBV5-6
CASSIGLVEQYF
TGTGCCAGCAGCATCGGACTAGTTGAGCAGTACTTC
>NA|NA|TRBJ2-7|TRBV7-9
CASSTPRWVRDEQYF
TGTGCCAGCAGCACCCCCCGGTGGGTTCGGGACGAGCAGTACTTC
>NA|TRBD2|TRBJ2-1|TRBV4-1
CASSQDRLAGGVEQFF
TGCGCCAGCAGCCAAGATAGACTAGCGGGAGGGGTTGAGCAGTTCTTC
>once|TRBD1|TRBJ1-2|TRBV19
CASSSSGQDYGYTF
TGTGCCAGTAGTAGTTCCGGACAGGATTATGGCTACACCTTC
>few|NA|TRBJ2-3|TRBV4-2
CASSQVGGGGTDTQYF
TGTGCCAGCAGCCAAGTGGGGGGAGGAGGCACAGATACGCAGTATTTT
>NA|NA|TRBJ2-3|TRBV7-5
CARSLARIRGDTQYF
TGTGCCAGAAGCCTAGCGCGGATACGAGGAGATACGCAGTATTTT
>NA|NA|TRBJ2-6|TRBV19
CASSPRVGANVLTF
TGTGCCAGTAGTCCCAGGGTCGGGGCCAACGTCCTGACTTTC
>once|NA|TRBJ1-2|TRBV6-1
CASSGATGEFFYGYTF
TGTGCCAGCAGTGGAGCGACAGGAGAATTTTTCTATGGCTACACCTTC
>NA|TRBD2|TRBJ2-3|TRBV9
CASSASPGLAFTDTQYF
TGTGCCAGCAGCGCCTCCCCGGGACTAGCTTTCACAGATACGCAGTATTTT
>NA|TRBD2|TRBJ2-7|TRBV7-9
CASSLVSGSSYEQYF
TGTGCCAGCAGCTTAGTTAGCGGGAGCTCCTACGAGCAGTACTTC